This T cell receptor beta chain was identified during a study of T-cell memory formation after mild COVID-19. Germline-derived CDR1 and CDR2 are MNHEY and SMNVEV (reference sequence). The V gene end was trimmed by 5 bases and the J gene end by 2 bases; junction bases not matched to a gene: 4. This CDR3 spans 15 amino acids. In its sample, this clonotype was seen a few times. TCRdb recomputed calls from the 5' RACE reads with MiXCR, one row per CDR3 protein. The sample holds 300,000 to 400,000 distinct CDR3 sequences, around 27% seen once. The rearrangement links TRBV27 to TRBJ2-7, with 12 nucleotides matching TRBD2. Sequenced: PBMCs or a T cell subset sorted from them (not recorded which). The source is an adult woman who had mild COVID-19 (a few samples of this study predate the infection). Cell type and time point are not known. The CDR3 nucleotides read TGTGCCAGCAGTGTACTAGCGGGAGGAACCTACGAGCAGTACTTC. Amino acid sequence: CASSVLAGGTYEQYF.